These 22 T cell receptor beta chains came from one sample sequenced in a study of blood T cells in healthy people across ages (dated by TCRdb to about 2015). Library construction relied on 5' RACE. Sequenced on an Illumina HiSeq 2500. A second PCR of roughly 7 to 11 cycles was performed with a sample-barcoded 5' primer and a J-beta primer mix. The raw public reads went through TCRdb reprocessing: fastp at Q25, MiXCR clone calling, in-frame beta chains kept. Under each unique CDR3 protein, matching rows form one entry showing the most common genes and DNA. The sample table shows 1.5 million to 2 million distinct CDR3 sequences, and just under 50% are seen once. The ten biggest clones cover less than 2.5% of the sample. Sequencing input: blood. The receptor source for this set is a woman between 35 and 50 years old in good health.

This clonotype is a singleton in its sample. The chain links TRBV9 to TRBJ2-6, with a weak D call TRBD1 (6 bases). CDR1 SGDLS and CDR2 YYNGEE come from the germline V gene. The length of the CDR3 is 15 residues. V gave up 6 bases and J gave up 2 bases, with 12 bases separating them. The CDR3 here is CASTQGITGANVLTF. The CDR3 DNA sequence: TGTGCCAGCACTCAGGGGATCACTGGGGCCAACGTCCTGACTTTC.

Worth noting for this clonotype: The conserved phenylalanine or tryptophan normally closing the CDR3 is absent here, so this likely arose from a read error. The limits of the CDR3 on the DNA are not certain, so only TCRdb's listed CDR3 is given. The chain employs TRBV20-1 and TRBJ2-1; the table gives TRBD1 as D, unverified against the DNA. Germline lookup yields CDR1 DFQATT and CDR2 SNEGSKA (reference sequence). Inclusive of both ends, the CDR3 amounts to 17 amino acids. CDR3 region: CSVAAPGQGVGGYTFGS.

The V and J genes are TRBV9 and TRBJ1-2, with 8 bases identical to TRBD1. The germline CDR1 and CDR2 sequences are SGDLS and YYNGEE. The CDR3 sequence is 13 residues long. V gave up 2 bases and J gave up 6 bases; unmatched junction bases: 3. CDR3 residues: CASSVRTGNGYTF. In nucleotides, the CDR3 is TGTGCCAGCAGCGTGAGGACAGGGAATGGCTACACCTTC.

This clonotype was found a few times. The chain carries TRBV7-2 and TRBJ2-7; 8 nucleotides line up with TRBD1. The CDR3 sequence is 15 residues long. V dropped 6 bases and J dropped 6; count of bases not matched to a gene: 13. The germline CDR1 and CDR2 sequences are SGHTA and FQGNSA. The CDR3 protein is CASSSTGTGGFEQYF. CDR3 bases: TGTGCCAGCAGTTCGACCGGGACAGGAGGGTTCGAGCAGTACTTC.

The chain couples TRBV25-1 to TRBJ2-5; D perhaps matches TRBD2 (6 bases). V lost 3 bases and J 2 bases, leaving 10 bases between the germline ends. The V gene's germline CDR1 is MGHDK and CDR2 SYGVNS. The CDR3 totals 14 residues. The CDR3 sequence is CASSDRGKQETQYF. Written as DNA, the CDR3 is TGTGCCAGCAGTGATCGGGGGAAGCAAGAGACCCAGTACTTC. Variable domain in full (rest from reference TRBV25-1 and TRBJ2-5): EADIYQTPRYLVIGTGKKITLECSQTMGHDKMYWYQQDPGMELHLIHYSYGVNSTEKGDLSSESTVSRIRTEHFPLTLESARPSHTSQYLCASSDRGKQETQYFGPGTRLLVL.

CDR3 bases: TGTGCCACCAGCAGATCAGTGGGGGAGCAGTACTTC. As protein: CATSRSVGEQYF. The V and J genes are TRBV15 and TRBJ2-7; D gene unclear. V dropped 2 bases and J dropped 7 bases, with 9 bases sitting between them. The CDR3 loop spans 12 amino acids. Germline values: CDR1 LNHNV, CDR2 YYDKDF (reference sequence).

In DNA form, the CDR3 reads TGCGCCAGCAGCCAAGATCGTGGACTAGCGGGGGGCCGGGACCAAGAGACCCAGTACTTC. Its protein is CASSQDRGLAGGRDQETQYF. V gene TRBV4-3 combines with J gene TRBJ2-5; 14 bases agree with TRBD2. Trimming removed 0 bases from V and 0 bases from J; junction bases left unmatched: 9. Per germline, CDR1 LGHNA and CDR2 YSLEER. This CDR3 has 20 residues.

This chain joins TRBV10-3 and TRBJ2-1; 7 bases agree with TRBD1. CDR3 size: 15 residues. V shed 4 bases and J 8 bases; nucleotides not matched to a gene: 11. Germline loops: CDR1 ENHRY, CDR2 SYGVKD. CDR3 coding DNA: TGTGCCATCAGTGGAAGGGGGCGTCAATTGGATGAGCAGTTCTTC. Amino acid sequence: CAISGRGRQLDEQFF.

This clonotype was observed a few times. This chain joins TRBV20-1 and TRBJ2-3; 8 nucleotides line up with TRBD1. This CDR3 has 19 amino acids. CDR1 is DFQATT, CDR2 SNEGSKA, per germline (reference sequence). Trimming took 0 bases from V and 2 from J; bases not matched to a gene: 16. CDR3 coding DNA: TGCAGTGCTAGAGACTTTCGACTGGGGACAGGAGTTTTCACAGATACGCAGTATTTT. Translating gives CSARDFRLGTGVFTDTQYF.

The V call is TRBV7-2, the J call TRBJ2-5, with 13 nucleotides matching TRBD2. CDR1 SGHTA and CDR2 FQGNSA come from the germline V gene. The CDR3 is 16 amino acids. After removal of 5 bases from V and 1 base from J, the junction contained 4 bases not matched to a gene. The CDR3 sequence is CASSLWTSGGQETQYF. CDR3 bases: TGTGCCAGCAGCCTATGGACTAGCGGGGGCCAAGAGACCCAGTACTTC.

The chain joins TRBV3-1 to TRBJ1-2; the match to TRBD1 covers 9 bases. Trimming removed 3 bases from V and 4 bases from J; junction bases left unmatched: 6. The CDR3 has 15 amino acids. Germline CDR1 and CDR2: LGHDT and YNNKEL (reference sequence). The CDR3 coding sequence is TGTGCCAGCAGCCAGAGGGACAGGGAACGCTATGGCTACACCTTC. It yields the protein CASSQRDRERYGYTF.

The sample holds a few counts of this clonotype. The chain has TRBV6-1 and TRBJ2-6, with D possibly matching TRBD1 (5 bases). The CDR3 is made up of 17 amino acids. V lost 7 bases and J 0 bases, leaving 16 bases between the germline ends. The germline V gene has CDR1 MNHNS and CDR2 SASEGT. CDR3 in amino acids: CASTRTGHISGANVLTF. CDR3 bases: TGTGCCAGCACTCGGACCGGACACATCTCTGGGGCCAACGTCCTGACTTTC.

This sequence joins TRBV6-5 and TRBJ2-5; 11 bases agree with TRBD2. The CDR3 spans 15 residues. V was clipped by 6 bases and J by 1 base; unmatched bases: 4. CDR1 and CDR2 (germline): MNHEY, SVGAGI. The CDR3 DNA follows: TGTGCCAGCAGGATTAGCGGGGGGGCCCAAGAGACCCAGTACTTC. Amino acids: CASRISGGAQETQYF.

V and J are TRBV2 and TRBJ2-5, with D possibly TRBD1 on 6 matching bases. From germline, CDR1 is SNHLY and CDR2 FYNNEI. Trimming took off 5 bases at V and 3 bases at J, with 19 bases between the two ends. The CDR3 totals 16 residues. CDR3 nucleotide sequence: TGTGCCAGCAGTCAGGGGAATTGGTGGCAAGAAGAGACCCAGTACTTC. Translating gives CASSQGNWWQEETQYF.

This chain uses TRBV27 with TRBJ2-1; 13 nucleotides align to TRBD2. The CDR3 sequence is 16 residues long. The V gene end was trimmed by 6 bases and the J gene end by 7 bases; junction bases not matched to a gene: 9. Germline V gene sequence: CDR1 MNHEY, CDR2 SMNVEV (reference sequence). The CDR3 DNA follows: TGTGCCAGCAGCCCACTAGCGGGGGGGCCGGAGAATGAGCAGTTCTTC. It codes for CASSPLAGGPENEQFF.

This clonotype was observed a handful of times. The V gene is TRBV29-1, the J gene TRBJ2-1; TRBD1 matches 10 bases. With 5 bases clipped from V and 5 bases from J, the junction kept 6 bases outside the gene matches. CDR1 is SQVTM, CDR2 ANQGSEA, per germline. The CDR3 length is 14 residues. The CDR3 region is CSVRPGQGNNEQFF. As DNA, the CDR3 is TGCAGCGTTAGACCGGGACAGGGGAACAATGAGCAGTTCTTC.

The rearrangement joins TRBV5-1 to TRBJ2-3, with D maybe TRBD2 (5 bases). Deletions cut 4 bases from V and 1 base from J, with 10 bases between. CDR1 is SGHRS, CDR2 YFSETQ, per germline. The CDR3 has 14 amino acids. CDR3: CASSVRARTDTQYF. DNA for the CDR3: TGCGCCAGCAGCGTGCGGGCCCGCACAGATACGCAGTATTTT.

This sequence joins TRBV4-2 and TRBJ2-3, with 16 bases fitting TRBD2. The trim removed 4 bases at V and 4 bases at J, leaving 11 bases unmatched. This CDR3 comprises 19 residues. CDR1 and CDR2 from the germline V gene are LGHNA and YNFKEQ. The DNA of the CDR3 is TGTGCCAGCAGCCTTGGGACTAGCGGGGGGGCCGCGATGGCAGATACGCAGTATTTT. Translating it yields CASSLGTSGGAAMADTQYF.

Here the CDR3 reads CASSSDGGGGETQYF. The CDR3 DNA follows: TGCGCCAGCAGTTCCGACGGCGGTGGCGGTGAGACCCAGTACTTC. This rearrangement joins TRBV4-1 to TRBJ2-5; D unresolved. V lost 6 bases and J lost 5, with 19 bases in between. CDR3 length equals 15 residues. From germline, CDR1 is MGHRA and CDR2 YSYEKL.

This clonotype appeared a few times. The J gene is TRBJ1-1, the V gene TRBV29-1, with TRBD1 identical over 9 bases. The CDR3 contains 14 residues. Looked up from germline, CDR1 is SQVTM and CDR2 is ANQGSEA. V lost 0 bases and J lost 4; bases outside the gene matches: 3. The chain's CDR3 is CSVEDTGQGTEAFF. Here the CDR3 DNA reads TGCAGCGTTGAAGATACGGGACAGGGCACTGAAGCTTTCTTT.

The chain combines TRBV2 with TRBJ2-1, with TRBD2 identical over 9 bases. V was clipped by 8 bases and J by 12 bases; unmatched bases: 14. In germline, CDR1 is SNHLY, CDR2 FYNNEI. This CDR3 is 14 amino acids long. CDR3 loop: CASYWTSAQRGQFF. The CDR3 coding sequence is TGTGCCAGCTACTGGACTAGCGCTCAAAGGGGGCAGTTCTTC.

The CDR3 spells CASSPKQGAYEQYF. CDR3 bases: TGTGCCAGCAGTCCAAAACAGGGGGCCTACGAGCAGTACTTC. The chain has TRBV28 and TRBJ2-7; 8 positions agree with TRBD1. Germline V CDR1 and CDR2: MDHEN, SYDVKM. The CDR3 is 14 amino acids. V gave up 5 bases and J gave up 2 bases; unmatched junction bases: 5. Full variable domain (rest looked up from reference TRBV28 and TRBJ2-7): DVKVTQSSRYLVKRTGEKVFLECVQDMDHENMFWYRQDPGLGLRLIYFSYDVKMKEKGDIPEGYSVSREKKERFSLILESASTNQTSMYLCASSPKQGAYEQYFGPGTRLTVT.